These 7 T cell receptor beta chains came from one sample sequenced in a study of molecular identifiers for immune sequencing clone quantification. Using its own MiXCR run on the PCR reads, TCRdb lists one record per CDR3 protein. This table holds 9,500 to 10,000 distinct CDR3 sequences, roughly a fifth found once. What was sequenced was naive CD8+ T cells from blood, with Jurkat cell RNA spiked in. Subset here: FACS-sorted CD8+CD4-CCR7+CD45RA+ naive T cells. The receptors were sampled from a human donor in good health. Some libraries in this study had Jurkat cell RNA spiked in.

This clonotype is medium-sized. This chain uses TRBV4-2 with TRBJ2-3; no definite D call. From germline, CDR1 is LGHNA and CDR2 YNFKEQ. The CDR3 loop spans 12 amino acids. The V gene lost 1 base and the J gene lost 4 bases, with 3 bases spanning the gap. For the CDR3, the DNA is TGTGCCAGCAGCCAAGCTTCAGATACGCAGTATTTT. It encodes CASSQASDTQYF.

This clonotype was seen repeatedly, ten times or more. The chain is built from TRBV6-2 or TRBV6-3 and TRBJ2-3; D gene ambiguous. V gave up 5 bases and J gave up 4 bases, with 4 bases separating them. This CDR3 has 11 residues. In germline, CDR1 is MNHEY, CDR2 SVGEGT. The CDR3 loop is CASSHPDTQYF. The CDR3 nucleotides read TGTGCCAGCAGTCACCCAGATACGCAGTATTTT.

This clonotype was picked up many times. The V gene is TRBV18, the J gene TRBJ2-7, with TRBD2 matching over 7 bases. CDR1 and CDR2 from the germline V gene are KGHSH and LQKENI. This CDR3 region has 14 residues. Trimming removed 6 bases from V and 3 bases from J; junction bases left unmatched: 8. CDR3 coding DNA: TGTGCCAGCTCCCCAACCGGCGGGAGCTACGAGCAGTACTTC. This gives the protein CASSPTGGSYEQYF.

In its sample, this clonotype ranks as medium-sized (0.01 to 0.1%). J is TRBJ1-1 and V is TRBV7-3; TRBD1 might be the D (6 bases). Between the trimmed V and J ends, which lost 5 bases and 5 bases, there was a span of 18 bases. Germline assignment: CDR1 SGHTA and CDR2 FQGTGA. CDR3 size: 15 residues. The CDR3 loop reads CASSLDGGLGTEAFF. CDR3 coding DNA: TGTGCCAGCAGCCTCGACGGGGGGCTAGGGACTGAAGCTTTCTTT.

This clonotype is medium-sized (0.01 to 0.1%) in the sample. This CDR3 is CASSLDRVYQETQYF. Written as DNA, the CDR3 is TGTGCCAGCAGCTTGGACCGGGTGTACCAAGAGACCCAGTACTTC. The chain is built from TRBV5-5 and TRBJ2-5; D is undetermined. The V end was cut by 0 bases, the J end by 0 bases, with 9 bases between. This CDR3 comprises 15 residues. Germline V lookup: CDR1 SGHKS, CDR2 YYEKEE (reference sequence).

This clonotype ranks as medium-sized (0.01 to 0.1%). The rearrangement joins TRBV4-3 to TRBJ2-3; 7 bases fit TRBD2. The junction had 14 bases not matched to a gene; V was cut back by 0 bases and J by 2 bases. Germline loops: CDR1 LGHNA, CDR2 YSLEER. The CDR3 contains 19 residues. CDR3 in DNA: TGCGCCAGCAGCCAAGATAGGATCGGAGGACTAGACGTCACAGATACGCAGTATTTT. Protein: CASSQDRIGGLDVTDTQYF.

Ten or more counts support this clonotype. The chain joins TRBV27 to TRBJ2-3, with D perhaps TRBD1 (6 bases). V lost 3 bases and J lost 4, with 8 bases in between. The CDR3 runs 13 residues. CDR1 is MNHEY, CDR2 SMNVEV, per germline (reference sequence). The CDR3 DNA is TGTGCCAGCAGTTTGGGGGCTCCAGATACGCAGTATTTT. Its protein is CASSLGAPDTQYF.